This entry lists 27 T cell receptor beta chains sequenced from one sample in a study of glioma-infiltrating T cells. The iRepertoire nested amplicon-rescue multiplex PCR amplified TCR alpha and beta CDR3s from RNA. MiXCR was run by TCRdb on the multiplex PCR reads, yielding one entry per CDR3 protein. The sample contains approximately 12,000 distinct CDR3 sequences, about 26% of which appear only once. Input material: glioma tissue, nonneoplastic brain tissue, or PBMCs (not recorded which). The receptor source for this set is a human donor with low-grade glioma or glioblastoma, undergoing nonglioma brain surgery, or in good health (not recorded which).

The chain links TRBV14 to TRBJ2-4, with D possibly being TRBD1 (6 bases). Trimming removed 0 bases at V and 0 bases at J, with 15 bases between. Germline values: CDR1 SGHDN, CDR2 FVKESK. The CDR3 extends over 18 amino acids. This chain's CDR3 is CASSQDFGRGTAKNIQYF. CDR3 sequence (DNA): TGTGCCAGCAGCCAAGATTTCGGAAGGGGGACAGCCAAAAACATTCAGTACTTC. The variable domain in full, with the rest retrieved from reference TRBV14 and TRBJ2-4, is EAGVTQFPSHSVIEKGQTVTLRCDPISGHDNLYWYRRVMGKEIKFLLHFVKESKQDESGMPNNRFLAERTGGTYSTLKVQPAELEDSGVYFCASSQDFGRGTAKNIQYFGAGTRLSVL.

The chain links TRBV4-1 to TRBJ1-2; the D gene is possibly TRBD1 (5 bases). The CDR3 runs to 14 residues. With 4 bases removed from V and 13 bases from J, the gap between germline ends came to 22 bases. Germline CDR1 is MGHRA and CDR2 is YSYEKL. The chain's CDR3 is CASSRWDPPSRFTF. CDR3 nucleotide sequence: TGCGCCAGCAGCCGCTGGGACCCTCCGAGTCGCTTCACCTTC.

The chain joins TRBV5-1 to TRBJ2-5; tentative D call: TRBD2 (6 bases). Germline V gene data show CDR1 as SGHRS and CDR2 as YFSETQ. This CDR3 comprises 15 residues. Trimming cost V 0 bases and J 1 base, with 10 bases left between them. CDR3 sequence reads: CASSLVGGVQETQYF. CDR3 bases: TGCGCCAGCAGCTTGGTGGGGGGAGTCCAAGAGACCCAGTACTTC. The full variable domain, its missing parts supplied by reference TRBV5-1 and TRBJ2-5, is KAGVTQTPRYLIKTRGQQVTLSCSPISGHRSVSWYQQTPGQGLQFLFEYFSETQRNKGNFPGRFSGRQFSNSRSEMNVSTLELGDSALYLCASSLVGGVQETQYFGPGTRLLVL.

The chain couples TRBV28 to TRBJ2-1, with D perhaps being TRBD1 or TRBD2 (5 bases each). The CDR3 loop spans 14 amino acids. V lost 7 bases and J 8 bases, leaving 18 bases between the germline ends. Germline V gene lookup returns CDR1 MDHEN and CDR2 SYDVKM. CDR3 DNA sequence: TGTGCCAGCACTTTCCGGGGCGCCGACGATGAGCAGTTCTTC. Protein product: CASTFRGADDEQFF.

The chain links TRBV20-1 to TRBJ1-2; unclear D gene. This CDR3 has 13 residues. V lost 4 bases and J lost 5, with 14 bases in between. Germline CDR1 reads DFQATT; CDR2 reads SNEGSKA (reference sequence). CDR3 loop: CSAIDASEYGYTF. The CDR3 nucleotides are TGCAGTGCTATCGACGCAAGCGAGTATGGCTACACCTTC.

This clonotype was counted once. The chain uses TRBV19 and TRBJ2-5; D is unresolved. V shed 0 bases and J shed 7 bases, with 6 bases lying between them. The germline V gene has CDR1 LNHDA and CDR2 SQIVND (reference sequence). This CDR3 has 12 residues. CDR3 loop: CASSIERGTQYF. The DNA for the CDR3 is TGTGCCAGTAGTATAGAGCGCGGGACCCAGTACTTC.

Remarks on this clonotype: A much larger clone lies a single base off, so this may be a read error. The chain employs TRBV6-2 or TRBV6-3 and TRBJ2-3, with a tentative D call TRBD1 (5 bases). TRBJ1-5 matches the DNA end more closely, so the J call is doubtful. From germline, CDR1 is MNHEY and CDR2 SVGEGT. This CDR3 region has 15 residues. In DNA form, the CDR3 reads TGTGCCAGCAGTTACTTTAGGGGTCGCACAGATACGCAGCATTTT. Protein: CASSYFRGRTDTQHF.

About this clonotype: Relative to the germline gene, one junction end is altered; a read error may explain this. This rearrangement joins TRBV6-1 to TRBJ2-3, with 7 nucleotides matching TRBD2. CDR1 and CDR2 from the germline V gene are MNHNS and SASEGT. This CDR3 has 16 amino acids. The CDR3 DNA reads as TGTGCCTGCAGTGAACTGGCTAGCGGCCTCACAGATACGCAGTATTTT. Its translation is CACSELASGLTDTQYF.

About this clonotype: It may be a read error: a sequence one base away is much more abundant. This chain joins TRBV3-1 and TRBJ1-5, with D unresolved. There are 12 residues in the CDR3. CDR1 and CDR2 (germline): LGHDT, YNNKEL (reference sequence). The V end was cut by 0 bases, the J end by 7 bases, with 4 bases between. The CDR3 here is CASSQDRQPQHF. CDR3 in DNA: TGTGCCAGCAGCCAAGATAGGCAGCCCCAGCATTTT.

The chain links TRBV20-1 to TRBJ2-7, with D possibly being TRBD2 (5 bases). V lost 0 bases to trimming and J lost 7 bases, with 16 bases between them. CDR1 and CDR2 from the germline V gene are DFQATT and SNEGSKA (reference sequence). The CDR3 extends over 14 amino acids. The CDR3 DNA follows: TGCAGTGCTAGAGATGAGCGGTTGGCCGGTGAGCAGTACTTC. Translated: CSARDERLAGEQYF.

The chain employs TRBV18 and TRBJ2-3; the D is unclear. The CDR3 is 14 amino acids. CDR1 and CDR2 (germline): KGHSH, LQKENI. V gave up 3 bases and J gave up 0 bases, with 7 bases separating them. Here the CDR3 reads CASSPRSSTDTQYF. DNA for the CDR3: TGTGCCAGCTCACCGAGAAGCAGCACAGATACGCAGTATTTT. Full variable domain (missing parts from reference TRBV18 and TRBJ2-3): NAGVMQNPRHLVRRRGQEARLRCSPMKGHSHVYWYRQLPEEGLKFMVYLQKENIIDESGMPKERFSAEFPKEGPSILRIQQVVRGDSAAYFCASSPRSSTDTQYFGPGTRLTVL.

In this sample, this clonotype turned up a few times. This rearrangement joins TRBV6-4 to TRBJ2-2, with 9 bases aligning to TRBD2. V lost 6 bases to trimming and J lost 4 bases; unmatched junction nucleotides: 6. The length of the CDR3 is 15 residues. Germline CDR1 reads MRHNA; CDR2 reads SNTAGT. CDR3 coding DNA: TGTGCCAGCAGGCGGGAAGCGGGAGGCACCGGGGAGCTGTTTTTT. It codes for CASRREAGGTGELFF.

The chain employs TRBV11-1 and TRBJ2-5; D is unclear. The V end was cut by 6 bases, the J end by 2 bases, with 7 bases between. Per the germline V gene, CDR1 is SGHAT and CDR2 is FQDESV (reference sequence). CDR3 length equals 12 residues. CDR3 DNA sequence: TGTGCCAGCAGTAAGTTACAAGAGACCCAGTACTTC. As protein: CASSKLQETQYF.

This clonotype was recorded at least ten times. This sequence joins TRBV25-1 and TRBJ1-1, with D tentatively TRBD1 (6 bases). Trimming cost V 6 bases and J 0 bases, with 14 bases left between them. The CDR3 length is 15 residues. CDR1 and CDR2 from the germline V gene are MGHDK and SYGVNS. The CDR3 loop reads CASSQGSWVNTEAFF. The DNA of the CDR3 is TGTGCCAGCAGCCAGGGGTCGTGGGTGAACACTGAAGCTTTCTTT.

In this sample, this clonotype turned up a few times. This rearrangement joins TRBV11-2 to TRBJ1-5; D not certain. Trimming removed 5 bases from V and 4 bases from J, with 9 bases in between. This CDR3 has 13 residues. Germline loops: CDR1 SGHAT, CDR2 FQNNGV. This CDR3 reads CASSRALNQPQHF. For the CDR3, the DNA is TGTGCCAGCAGCCGGGCCCTTAATCAGCCCCAGCATTTT.

The chain couples TRBV20-1 to TRBJ2-1, with no clear D. Germline CDR1 reads DFQATT; CDR2 reads SNEGSKA (reference sequence). The CDR3 is 12 amino acids. In DNA, the CDR3 is TGCGTATGCGCGTCGAGCTACAATGAGCAGTTCTTC. It translates to CVCASSYNEQFF.

This clonotype is medium-sized (0.01 to 0.1%) within its sample. The chain couples TRBV7-9 to TRBJ2-1; D is tentatively TRBD1 or TRBD2 (6 bases each). Germline lookup yields CDR1 SEHNR and CDR2 FQNEAQ (reference sequence). The CDR3 runs 17 residues. The V end lost 6 bases, the J end lost 2 bases, and 20 bases lay between the germline ends. CDR3 in amino acids: CASSSEGGPFPYNEQFF. The CDR3 DNA sequence: TGTGCCAGCAGTTCCGAGGGGGGACCATTTCCCTACAATGAGCAGTTCTTC.

CDR3 region: CASSITSRMNTEAFF. DNA of the CDR3: TGTGCCAGTAGTATAACAAGCCGCATGAACACTGAAGCTTTCTTT. The chain employs TRBV19 and TRBJ1-1; D unclear. The V and J ends lost 2 bases and 0 bases respectively, with 10 bases between them. CDR1 is LNHDA, CDR2 SQIVND, per germline (reference sequence). The CDR3 runs 15 residues. The entire variable domain, with the rest obtained from reference TRBV19 and TRBJ1-1, is as follows: DGGITQSPKYLFRKEGQNVTLSCEQNLNHDAMYWYRQDPGQGLRLIYYSQIVNDFQKGDIAEGYSVSREKKESFPLTVTSAQKNPTAFYLCASSITSRMNTEAFFGQGTRLTVV.

The chain joins TRBV9 to TRBJ2-3; a weak D match, TRBD1 (5 bases). This CDR3 has 15 amino acids. V was cut by 0 bases and J by 4 bases, with 12 bases left in between. Germline V gives CDR1 SGDLS, CDR2 YYNGEE. The CDR3, as DNA: TGTGCCAGCAGCGTAGCCGACGAGACAGCAGATACGCAGTATTTT. Protein sequence: CASSVADETADTQYF. The full variable domain, its missing parts supplied by reference TRBV9 and TRBJ2-3, is DSGVTQTPKHLITATGQRVTLRCSPRSGDLSVYWYQQSLDQGLQFLIQYYNGEERAKGNILERFSAQQFPDLHSELNLSSLELGDSALYFCASSVADETADTQYFGPGTRLTVL.

Only a few counts were recorded for this clonotype. This sequence joins TRBV19 and TRBJ1-1; TRBD1 matches 11 bases. The germline gives CDR1 LNHDA, CDR2 SQIVND (reference sequence). The V gene end was trimmed by 5 bases and the J gene end by 3 bases; junction bases not matched to a gene: 8. CDR3 size: 16 residues. The CDR3 sequence: CASSRTGGGWYTEAFF. CDR3 bases: TGTGCCAGTAGTCGGACAGGGGGCGGTTGGTACACTGAAGCTTTCTTT.

About this clonotype: A clone one base away is much larger, so this may be a read error. The chain employs TRBV20-1 and TRBJ2-2; 11 bases are shared with TRBD2. CDR3 length: 16 amino acids. CDR1 DFQATT and CDR2 SNEGSKA come from the germline V gene (reference sequence). The CDR3 is CSARRLAGGDTGEPFF. The CDR3 nucleotides read TGCAGTGCTAGGCGGCTAGCGGGAGGCGACACCGGGGAGCCGTTTTTT.

CDR3 DNA sequence: TGTGCCAGCAGTATAACAGGGAACTATGGCTACACCTTC. This sequence encodes CASSITGNYGYTF. The gene calls are TRBV12-3 or TRBV12-4 and TRBJ1-2, with a possible D match to TRBD1 (6 bases). This CDR3 has 13 amino acids. V lost 5 bases and J lost 2, with 9 bases in between.

The chain links TRBV5-4 to TRBJ2-1, with 9 bases that match TRBD1. Germline trimming cut 4 bases from V and 3 bases from J; bases unmatched to any gene: 5. The CDR3 has 15 amino acids. From germline, CDR1 is SGHNT and CDR2 YYREEE (reference sequence). Written as DNA, the CDR3 is TGTGCCAGCAGCAACCGGGACAGGGACTACAATGAGCAGTTCTTC. Its protein product is CASSNRDRDYNEQFF.

This clonotype has at least ten counts. The J gene is TRBJ2-3, the V gene TRBV20-1, with a weak D call TRBD2 (6 bases). Trimming removed 5 bases from V and 1 base from J, with 13 bases in between. The CDR3 is made up of 14 amino acids. Germline CDR1 is DFQATT and CDR2 is SNEGSKA (reference sequence). CDR3 DNA sequence: TGCAGTGCTGGACCCGGGACTGGCACAGATACGCAGTATTTT. Translated, it gives CSAGPGTGTDTQYF.

This chain connects TRBV19 to TRBJ2-5; 9 bases are shared with TRBD2. The J segment lost 4 bases and the V segment lost 5 bases, leaving 5 bases of the junction unmatched. CDR3 length: 14 residues. Germline V gene sequence: CDR1 LNHDA, CDR2 SQIVND (reference sequence). The CDR3: CASSGREGRETQYF. CDR3 bases: TGTGCCAGTAGTGGGCGGGAGGGCCGAGAGACCCAGTACTTC.

For this clonotype: Mismatch with germline at one junction end may stem from a read error. The V call is TRBV7-9, the J call TRBJ1-2, with 7 bases fitting TRBD1. The CDR3 contains 14 residues. Germline assignment: CDR1 SEHNR and CDR2 FQNEAQ (reference sequence). Here the CDR3 reads CASSLGQCTYCYTF. In nucleotides, the CDR3 is TGTGCCAGCAGCTTGGGACAGTGTACCTATTGCTACACCTTC.

In this sample, this clonotype is medium-sized (0.01 to 0.1%). The rearrangement uses TRBV27 and TRBJ2-7; 9 nucleotides match TRBD2. The germline V gene has CDR1 MNHEY and CDR2 SMNVEV (reference sequence). The junction had 6 bases not matched to a gene; V was cut back by 4 bases and J by 2 bases. CDR3 length: 15 amino acids. The chain's CDR3 is CASSSPSGVTYEQYF. The DNA for the CDR3 is TGTGCCAGCAGTTCTCCTAGCGGGGTAACCTACGAGCAGTACTTC.